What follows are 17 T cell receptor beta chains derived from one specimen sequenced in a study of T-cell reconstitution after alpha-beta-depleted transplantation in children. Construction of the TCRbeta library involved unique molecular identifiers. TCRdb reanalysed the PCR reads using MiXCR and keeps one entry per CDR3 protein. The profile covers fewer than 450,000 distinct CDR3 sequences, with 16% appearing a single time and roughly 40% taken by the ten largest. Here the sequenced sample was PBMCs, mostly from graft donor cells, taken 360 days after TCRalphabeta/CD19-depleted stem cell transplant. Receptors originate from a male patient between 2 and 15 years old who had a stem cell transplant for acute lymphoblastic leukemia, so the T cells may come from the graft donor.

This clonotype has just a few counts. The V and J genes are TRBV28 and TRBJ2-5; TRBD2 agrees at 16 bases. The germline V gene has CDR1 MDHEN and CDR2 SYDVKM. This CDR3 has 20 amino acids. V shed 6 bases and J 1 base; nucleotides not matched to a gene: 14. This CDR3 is CASRLPSGTSGRGTQETQYF. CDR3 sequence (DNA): TGTGCCAGCAGGTTGCCTTCCGGGACTAGCGGGAGGGGTACCCAAGAGACCCAGTACTTC.

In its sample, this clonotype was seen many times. The CDR3 sequence is CASSLTLYLGSDTQYF. CDR3 sequence (DNA): TGTGCCAGCAGCCTCACCCTTTACCTTGGAAGCGATACGCAGTATTTT. The chain recombines TRBV4-2 with TRBJ2-3; D call uncertain. Between the trimmed V and J ends, which lost 4 bases and 6 bases, there was a span of 20 bases. CDR1 is LGHNA, CDR2 YNFKEQ, per germline. This CDR3 region has 16 residues.

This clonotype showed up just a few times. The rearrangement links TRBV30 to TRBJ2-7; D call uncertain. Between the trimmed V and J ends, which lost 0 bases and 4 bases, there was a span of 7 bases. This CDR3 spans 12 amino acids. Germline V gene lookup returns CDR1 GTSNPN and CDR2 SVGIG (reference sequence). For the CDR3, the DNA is TGTGCCTGGAGTGTTTCGGTTTACGAGCAGTACTTC. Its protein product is CAWSVSVYEQYF.

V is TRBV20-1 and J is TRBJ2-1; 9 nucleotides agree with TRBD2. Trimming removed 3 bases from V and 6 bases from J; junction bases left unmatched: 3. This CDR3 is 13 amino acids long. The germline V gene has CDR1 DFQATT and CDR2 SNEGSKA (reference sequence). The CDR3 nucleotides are TGCAGTGCTAGCGCTAGCGGGGTCAATGAGCAGTTCTTC. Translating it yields CSASASGVNEQFF.

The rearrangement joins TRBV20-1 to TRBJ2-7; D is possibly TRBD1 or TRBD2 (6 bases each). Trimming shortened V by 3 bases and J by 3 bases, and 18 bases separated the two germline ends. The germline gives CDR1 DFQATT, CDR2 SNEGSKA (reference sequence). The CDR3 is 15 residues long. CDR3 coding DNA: TGCAGTGCTAGTACAGGGAGGTCCTCAGTCTACGAGCAGTACTTC. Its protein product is CSASTGRSSVYEQYF.

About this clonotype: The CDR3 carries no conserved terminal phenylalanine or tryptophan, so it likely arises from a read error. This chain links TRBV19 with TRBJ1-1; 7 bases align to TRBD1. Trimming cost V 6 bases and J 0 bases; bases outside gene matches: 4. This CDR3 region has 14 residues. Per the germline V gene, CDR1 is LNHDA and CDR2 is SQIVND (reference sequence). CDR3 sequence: CASSEQGMNTEAFY. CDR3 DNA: TGTGCCAGTAGCGAACAGGGGATGAACACTGAAGCTTTCTAT.

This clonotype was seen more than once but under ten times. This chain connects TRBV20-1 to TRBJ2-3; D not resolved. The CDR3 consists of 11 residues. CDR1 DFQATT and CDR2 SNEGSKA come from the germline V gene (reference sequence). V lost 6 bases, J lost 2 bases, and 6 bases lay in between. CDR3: CSASITDTQYF. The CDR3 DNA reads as TGCAGTGCGAGCATCACAGATACGCAGTATTTT.

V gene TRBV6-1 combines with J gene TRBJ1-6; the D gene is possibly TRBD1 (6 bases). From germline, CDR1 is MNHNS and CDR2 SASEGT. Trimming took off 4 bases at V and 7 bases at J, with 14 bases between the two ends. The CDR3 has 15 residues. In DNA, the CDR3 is TGTGCCAGCAGTGTTAGCAGGGGCCTGAATTCACCCCTCCACTTT. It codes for CASSVSRGLNSPLHF.

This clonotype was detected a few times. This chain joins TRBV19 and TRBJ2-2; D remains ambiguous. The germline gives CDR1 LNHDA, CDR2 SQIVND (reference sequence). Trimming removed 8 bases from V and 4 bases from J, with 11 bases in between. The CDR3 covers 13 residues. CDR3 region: CASAEVVTGELFF. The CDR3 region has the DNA TGTGCCAGTGCCGAAGTGGTCACCGGGGAGCTGTTTTTT.

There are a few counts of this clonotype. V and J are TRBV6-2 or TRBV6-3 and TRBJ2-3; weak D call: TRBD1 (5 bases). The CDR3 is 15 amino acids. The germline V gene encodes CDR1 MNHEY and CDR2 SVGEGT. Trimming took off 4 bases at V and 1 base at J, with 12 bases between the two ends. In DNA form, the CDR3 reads TGTGCCAGCAGTTCAGGGCTTGGGGGCACAGATACGCAGTATTTT. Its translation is CASSSGLGGTDTQYF.

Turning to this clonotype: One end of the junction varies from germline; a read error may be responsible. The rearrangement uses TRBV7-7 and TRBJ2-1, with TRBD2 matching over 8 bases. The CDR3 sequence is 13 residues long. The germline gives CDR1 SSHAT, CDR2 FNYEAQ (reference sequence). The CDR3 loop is CASSSRIAGEQFF. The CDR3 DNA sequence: TGTGCTAGCAGCTCCCGGATAGCGGGAGAGCAGTTCTTC.

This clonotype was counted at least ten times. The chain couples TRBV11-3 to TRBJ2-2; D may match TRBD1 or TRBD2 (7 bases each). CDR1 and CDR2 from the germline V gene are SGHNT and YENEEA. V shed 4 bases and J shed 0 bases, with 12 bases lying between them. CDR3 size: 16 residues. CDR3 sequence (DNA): TGTGCCAGCAGCTCCGGGGGGACAGCGAACACCGGGGAGCTGTTTTTT. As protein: CASSSGGTANTGELFF.

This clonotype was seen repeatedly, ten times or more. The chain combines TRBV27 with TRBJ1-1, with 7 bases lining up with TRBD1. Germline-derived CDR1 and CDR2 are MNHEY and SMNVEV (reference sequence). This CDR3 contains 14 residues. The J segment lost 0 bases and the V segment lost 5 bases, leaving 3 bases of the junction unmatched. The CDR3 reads CASSRQGMNTEAFF. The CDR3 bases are TGTGCCAGCAGTCGACAGGGAATGAACACTGAAGCTTTCTTT.

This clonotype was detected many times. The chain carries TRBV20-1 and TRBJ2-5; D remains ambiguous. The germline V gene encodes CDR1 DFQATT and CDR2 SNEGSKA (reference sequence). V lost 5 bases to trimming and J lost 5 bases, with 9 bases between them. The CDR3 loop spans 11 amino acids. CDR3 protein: CSAGAWETQYF. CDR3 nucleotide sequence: TGCAGTGCTGGAGCGTGGGAGACCCAGTACTTC.

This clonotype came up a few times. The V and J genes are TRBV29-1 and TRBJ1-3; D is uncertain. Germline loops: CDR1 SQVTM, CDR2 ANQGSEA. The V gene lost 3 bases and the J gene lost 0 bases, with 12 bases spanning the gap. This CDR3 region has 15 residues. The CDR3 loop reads CSVDDAGNSGNTIYF. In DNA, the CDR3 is TGCAGCGTTGACGATGCGGGGAACTCTGGAAACACCATATATTTT.

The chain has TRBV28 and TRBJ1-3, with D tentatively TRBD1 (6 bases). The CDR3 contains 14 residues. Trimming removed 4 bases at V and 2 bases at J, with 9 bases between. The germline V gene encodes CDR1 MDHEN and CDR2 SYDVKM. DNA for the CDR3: TGTGCCAGCAGTTCTAGGGGGGCTGGAAACACCATATATTTT. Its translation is CASSSRGAGNTIYF.

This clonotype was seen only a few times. The CDR3 protein is CASSLRQGMALGYGYTF. The CDR3 bases are TGTGCCAGCAGTTTACGTCAGGGGATGGCGTTAGGGTATGGCTACACCTTC. J is TRBJ1-2 and V is TRBV28, with D possibly TRBD1 on 6 matching bases. V lost 2 bases to trimming and J lost 5 bases, with 21 bases between them. The CDR3 runs 17 residues. Germline CDR1 reads MDHEN; CDR2 reads SYDVKM.